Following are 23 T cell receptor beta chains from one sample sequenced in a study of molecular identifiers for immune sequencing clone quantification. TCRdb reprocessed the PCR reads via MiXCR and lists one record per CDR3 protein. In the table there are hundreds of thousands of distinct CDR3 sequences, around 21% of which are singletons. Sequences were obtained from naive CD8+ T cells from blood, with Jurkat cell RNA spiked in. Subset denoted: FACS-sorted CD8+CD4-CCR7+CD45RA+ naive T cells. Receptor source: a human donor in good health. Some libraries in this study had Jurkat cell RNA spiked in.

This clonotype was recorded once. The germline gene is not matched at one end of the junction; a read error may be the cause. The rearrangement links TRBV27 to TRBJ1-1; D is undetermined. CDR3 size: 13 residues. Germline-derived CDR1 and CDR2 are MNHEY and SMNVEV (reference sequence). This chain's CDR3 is CASSPALNTEASF. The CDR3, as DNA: TGTGCCAGCAGTCCCGCATTGAACACTGAAGCTTCCTTT.

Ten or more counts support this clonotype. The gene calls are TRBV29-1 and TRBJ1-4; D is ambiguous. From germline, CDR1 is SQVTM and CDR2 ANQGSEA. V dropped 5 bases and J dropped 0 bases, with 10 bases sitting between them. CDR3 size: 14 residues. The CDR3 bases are TGCAGCGTTCTGCTACGGACAACTAATGAAAAACTGTTTTTT. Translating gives CSVLLRTTNEKLFF.

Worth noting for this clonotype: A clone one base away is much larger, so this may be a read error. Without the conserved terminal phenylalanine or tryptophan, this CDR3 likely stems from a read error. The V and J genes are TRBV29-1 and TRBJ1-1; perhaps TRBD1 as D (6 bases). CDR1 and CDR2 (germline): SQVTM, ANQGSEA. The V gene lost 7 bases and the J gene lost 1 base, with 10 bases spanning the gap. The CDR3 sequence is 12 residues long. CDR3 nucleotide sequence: TGCAGCGCAGGGGATGGGAACACTGAAGCTTTCTCT. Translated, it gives CSAGDGNTEAFS.

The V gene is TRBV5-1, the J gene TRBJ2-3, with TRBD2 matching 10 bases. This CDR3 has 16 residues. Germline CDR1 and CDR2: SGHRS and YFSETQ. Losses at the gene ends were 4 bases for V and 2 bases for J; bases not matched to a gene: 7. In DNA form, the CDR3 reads TGCGCCAGCAGCGAAACTAGCGGGGCTTCCACAGATACGCAGTATTTT. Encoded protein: CASSETSGASTDTQYF.

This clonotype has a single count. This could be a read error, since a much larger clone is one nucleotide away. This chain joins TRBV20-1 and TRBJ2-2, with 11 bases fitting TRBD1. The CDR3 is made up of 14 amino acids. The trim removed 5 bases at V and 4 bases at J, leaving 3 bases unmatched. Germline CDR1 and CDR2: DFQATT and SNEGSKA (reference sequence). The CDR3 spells CSAWDRGSTGELFF. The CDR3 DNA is TGCAGTGCTTGGGACAGGGGGAGCACCGGGGAGCTGTTTTTT.

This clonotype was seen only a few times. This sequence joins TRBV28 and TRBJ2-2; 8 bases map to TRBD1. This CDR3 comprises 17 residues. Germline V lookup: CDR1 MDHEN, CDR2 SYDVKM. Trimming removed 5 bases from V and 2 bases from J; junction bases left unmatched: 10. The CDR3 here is CASSPPGQGFNTGELFF. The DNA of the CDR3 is TGTGCCAGCAGTCCTCCTGGACAGGGATTTAACACCGGGGAGCTGTTTTTT.

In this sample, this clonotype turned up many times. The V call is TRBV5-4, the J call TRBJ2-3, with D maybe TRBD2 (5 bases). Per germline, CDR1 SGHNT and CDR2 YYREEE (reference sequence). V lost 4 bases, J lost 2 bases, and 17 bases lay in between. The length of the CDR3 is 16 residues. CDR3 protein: CASSLNRGMNTDTQYF. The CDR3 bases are TGTGCCAGCAGCCTAAACAGAGGGATGAACACAGATACGCAGTATTTT.

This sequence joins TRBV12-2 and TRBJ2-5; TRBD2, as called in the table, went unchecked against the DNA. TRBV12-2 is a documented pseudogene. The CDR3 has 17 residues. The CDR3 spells CASRPPRREGNQETQYF. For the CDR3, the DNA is TGTGCAAGTCGCCCCCCCCGGCGGGAGGGAAACCAAGAGACCCAGTACTTC.

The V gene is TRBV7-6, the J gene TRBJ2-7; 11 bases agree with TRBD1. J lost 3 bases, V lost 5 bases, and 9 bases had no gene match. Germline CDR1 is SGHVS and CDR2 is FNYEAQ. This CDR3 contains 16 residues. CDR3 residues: CASSASRDRGFYEQYF. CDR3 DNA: TGTGCCAGCAGCGCGAGTAGGGACAGGGGGTTCTACGAGCAGTACTTC. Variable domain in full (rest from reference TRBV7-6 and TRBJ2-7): GAGVSQSPRYKVTKRGQDVALRCDPISGHVSLYWYRQALGQGPEFLTYFNYEAQQDKSGLPNDRFSAERPEGSISTLTIQRTEQRDSAMYRCASSASRDRGFYEQYFGPGTRLTVT.

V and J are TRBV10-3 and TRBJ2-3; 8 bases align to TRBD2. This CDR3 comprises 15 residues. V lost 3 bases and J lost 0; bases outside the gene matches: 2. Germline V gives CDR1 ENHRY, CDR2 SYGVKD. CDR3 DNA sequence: TGTGCCATCAGTGAAAGCGGGGGTAGCACAGATACGCAGTATTTT. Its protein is CAISESGGSTDTQYF.

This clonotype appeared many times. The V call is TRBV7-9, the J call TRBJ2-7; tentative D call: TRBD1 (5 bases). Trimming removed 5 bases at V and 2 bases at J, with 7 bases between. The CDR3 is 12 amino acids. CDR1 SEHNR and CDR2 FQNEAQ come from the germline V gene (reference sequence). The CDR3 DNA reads TGTGCCAGCAGCGCGGACACCTACGAGCAGTACTTC. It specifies CASSADTYEQYF.

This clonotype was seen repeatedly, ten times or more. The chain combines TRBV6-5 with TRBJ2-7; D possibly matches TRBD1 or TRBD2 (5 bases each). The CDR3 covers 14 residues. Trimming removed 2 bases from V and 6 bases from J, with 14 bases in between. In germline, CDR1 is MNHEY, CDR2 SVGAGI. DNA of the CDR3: TGTGCCAGCAGTTACCTTCGGGACGGCAGCGAGCAGTACTTC. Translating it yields CASSYLRDGSEQYF.

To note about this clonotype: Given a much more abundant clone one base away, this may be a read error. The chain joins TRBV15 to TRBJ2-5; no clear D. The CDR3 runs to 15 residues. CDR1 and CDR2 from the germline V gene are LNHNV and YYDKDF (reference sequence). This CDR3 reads CATCRDLGSQETQYF. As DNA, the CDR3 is TGTGCCACCTGCAGAGATCTCGGCAGCCAAGAGACCCAGTACTTC.

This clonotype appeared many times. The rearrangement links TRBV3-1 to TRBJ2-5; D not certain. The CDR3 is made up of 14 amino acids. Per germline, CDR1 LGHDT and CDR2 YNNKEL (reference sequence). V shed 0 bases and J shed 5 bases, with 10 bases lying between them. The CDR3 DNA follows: TGTGCCAGCAGCCAAGATGTCGATGAGGAGACCCAGTACTTC. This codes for CASSQDVDEETQYF.

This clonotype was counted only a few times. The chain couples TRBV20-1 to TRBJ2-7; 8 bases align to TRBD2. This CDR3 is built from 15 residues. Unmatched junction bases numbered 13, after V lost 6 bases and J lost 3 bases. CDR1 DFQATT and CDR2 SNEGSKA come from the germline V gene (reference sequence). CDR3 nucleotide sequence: TGCAGTGCCCAGGACGCCGGGAGGGCCGTCTACGAGCAGTACTTC. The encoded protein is CSAQDAGRAVYEQYF.

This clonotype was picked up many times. CDR3 sequence reads: CASSPGVLDEQYF. Here the CDR3 DNA reads TGTGCCAGCAGCCCCGGGGTACTGGACGAGCAGTACTTC. V usage is TRBV7-9 and J usage is TRBJ2-7; D is possibly TRBD2 (5 bases). This CDR3 is built from 13 residues. CDR1 and CDR2 (germline): SEHNR, FQNEAQ (reference sequence). Trimming removed 5 bases at V and 5 bases at J, with 13 bases between.

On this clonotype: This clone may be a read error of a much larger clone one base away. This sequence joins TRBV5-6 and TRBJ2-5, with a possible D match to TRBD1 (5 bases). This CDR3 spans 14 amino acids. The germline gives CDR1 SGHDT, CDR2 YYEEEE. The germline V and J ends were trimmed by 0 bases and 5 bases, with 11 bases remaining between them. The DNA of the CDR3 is TGTGCCAGCAGCTTGGCTGACAGACATGAGACCCAGTACTTC. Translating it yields CASSLADRHETQYF.

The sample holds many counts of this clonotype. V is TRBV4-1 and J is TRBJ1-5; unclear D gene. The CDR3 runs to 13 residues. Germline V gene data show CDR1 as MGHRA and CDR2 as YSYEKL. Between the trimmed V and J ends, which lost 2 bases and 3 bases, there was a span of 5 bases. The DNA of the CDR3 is TGCGCCAGCAGCCAAAGTCTCAATCAGCCCCAGCATTTT. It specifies CASSQSLNQPQHF.

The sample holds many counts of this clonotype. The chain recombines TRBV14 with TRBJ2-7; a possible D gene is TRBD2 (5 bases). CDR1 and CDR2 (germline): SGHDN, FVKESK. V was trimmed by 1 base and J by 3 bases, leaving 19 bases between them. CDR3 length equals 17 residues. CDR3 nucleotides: TGTGCCAGCAGCCAAGTTAGGAACCAATTCGGGAACTACGAGCAGTACTTC. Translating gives CASSQVRNQFGNYEQYF. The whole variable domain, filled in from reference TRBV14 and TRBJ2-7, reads EAGVTQFPSHSVIEKGQTVTLRCDPISGHDNLYWYRRVMGKEIKFLLHFVKESKQDESGMPNNRFLAERTGGTYSTLKVQPAELEDSGVYFCASSQVRNQFGNYEQYFGPGTRLTVT.

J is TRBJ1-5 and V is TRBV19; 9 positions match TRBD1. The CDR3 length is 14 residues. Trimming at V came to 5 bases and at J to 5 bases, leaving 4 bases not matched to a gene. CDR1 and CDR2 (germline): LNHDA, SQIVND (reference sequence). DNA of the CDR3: TGTGCCAGTAGTCCGGGGACAGGGCATCAGCCCCAGCATTTT. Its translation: CASSPGTGHQPQHF.

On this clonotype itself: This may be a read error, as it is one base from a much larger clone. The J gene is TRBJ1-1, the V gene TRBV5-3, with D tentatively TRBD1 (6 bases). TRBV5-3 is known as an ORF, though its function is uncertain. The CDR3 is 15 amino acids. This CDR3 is CASSSRGYLNTEASF. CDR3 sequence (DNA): TGTGCCAGCAGCTCCAGGGGCTACCTAAACACTGAAGCTTCCTTT.

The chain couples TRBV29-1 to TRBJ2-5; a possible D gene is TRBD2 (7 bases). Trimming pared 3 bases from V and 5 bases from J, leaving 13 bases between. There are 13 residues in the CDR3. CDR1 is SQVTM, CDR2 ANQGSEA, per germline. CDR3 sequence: CSVEGGLWETQYF. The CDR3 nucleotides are TGCAGCGTTGAGGGGGGGCTTTGGGAGACCCAGTACTTC.

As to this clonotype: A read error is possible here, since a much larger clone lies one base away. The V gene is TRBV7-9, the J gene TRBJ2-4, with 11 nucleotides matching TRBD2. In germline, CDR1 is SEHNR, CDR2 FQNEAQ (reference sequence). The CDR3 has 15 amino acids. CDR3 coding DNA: TGTGTCAGCAGCTCTGGGACTAGCGGTAAAAACATTCAGTACTTC. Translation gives CVSSSGTSGKNIQYF.